This T cell receptor (beta chain) was found in a study of graft-versus-host responses after intestinal transplantation. Study results and caveats: High graft-versus-host to host-versus-graft clonal ratios were seen in allografts of patients with graft-donor T cell macrochimerism.

Sequencing used immunoSEQ multiplex PCR; TCRdb keeps in-frame clones, though not all of them. Counted here are about 21,000 clones, over 80% occurring once; the ten biggest clones make up 43%. With respect to this clone: Its antigen is as yet unknown.

This TCR came from a human patient who received an intestinal transplant, so some T cells may come from the graft donor. The source material was PBMCs, sampled roughly 260 days after intestinal transplant.

In DNA form, the CDR3 reads TGTGCCAGCAGTCCCCCGGGACAGGGGCCTATGAGCTACACCTTC. Protein: CASSPPGQGPMSYTF. The J gene is TRBJ1-2, the V gene TRBV28; 10 positions match TRBD1. V shed 5 bases and J 9 bases; nucleotides not matched to a gene: 12. The CDR3 has 15 amino acids. Germline lookup yields CDR1 MDHEN and CDR2 SYDVKM.